Each of the 5 T cell receptor beta chains below was sequenced from the same sample in a study of graft-versus-host responses after intestinal transplantation. TCRdb's table, derived via immunoSEQ multiplex PCR, lists solely in-frame clones and lacks some. The sample lists 90,000 to 120,000 clones; over 80% were seen once. The antigens for these receptors are not known. The material was unstimulated CD4+ T cells sorted from spleen or lymph node cells, obtained before transplant. The receptors were sampled from a human donor who was the organ donor for an intestinal transplant.

The chain carries TRBV11-2 and TRBJ1-2; unclear D gene. This CDR3 spans 13 amino acids. With 0 bases removed from V and 8 bases from J, the gap between germline ends came to 10 bases. CDR1 is SGHAT and CDR2 is FQNNGV in the germline V gene. CDR3 bases: TGTGCCAGCAGCTTAGACCTCCGGCGGGGCTACACCTTC. It translates to CASSLDLRRGYTF.

The chain has TRBV10-3 and TRBJ2-1, with D possibly matching TRBD1 (6 bases). The length of the CDR3 is 14 residues. V lost 6 bases and J lost 4, with 13 bases in between. Germline V gene sequence: CDR1 ENHRY, CDR2 SYGVKD. CDR3 region: CAIRGQGYYNEQFF. The CDR3 nucleotides read TGTGCCATCAGGGGACAAGGATATTACAATGAGCAGTTCTTC.

This clone has only a few counts. V is TRBV10-3 and J is TRBJ1-1, with a tentative D call TRBD1 (5 bases). The CDR3 is 14 residues long. CDR1 and CDR2 from the germline V gene are ENHRY and SYGVKD. Deletions cut 8 bases from V and 7 bases from J, with 20 bases between. The CDR3 coding sequence is TGTGCCATCGGGGGAATCGGGGCTGGAGGTGAAGCTTTCTTT. This sequence encodes CAIGGIGAGGEAFF.

This clone was observed a single time. This sequence joins TRBV6-1 and TRBJ1-5, with D possibly being TRBD1 (6 bases). The CDR3 covers 14 residues. V was shortened by 5 bases and J by 5 bases, with 13 bases between the two germline ends. Germline V gene lookup returns CDR1 MNHNS and CDR2 SASEGT. In DNA form, the CDR3 reads TGTGCCAGCAGTTATAGGGCAGGGGATCAGCCCCAGCATTTT. Its protein product is CASSYRAGDQPQHF.

To note about this clone: The sample has other DNA sequences that encode this CDR3 too. The V call is TRBV4-1, the J call TRBJ2-5; 10 nucleotides align to TRBD2. Germline CDR1 is MGHRA and CDR2 is YSYEKL. The V gene end was trimmed by 1 base and the J gene end by 5 bases; junction bases not matched to a gene: 22. CDR3 length: 21 residues. CDR3 protein: CASSQVTAKREGQRVGETQYF. The CDR3 DNA reads TGCGCCAGCAGCCAAGTAACAGCAAAGCGGGAGGGCCAAAGGGTGGGCGAGACCCAGTACTTC.